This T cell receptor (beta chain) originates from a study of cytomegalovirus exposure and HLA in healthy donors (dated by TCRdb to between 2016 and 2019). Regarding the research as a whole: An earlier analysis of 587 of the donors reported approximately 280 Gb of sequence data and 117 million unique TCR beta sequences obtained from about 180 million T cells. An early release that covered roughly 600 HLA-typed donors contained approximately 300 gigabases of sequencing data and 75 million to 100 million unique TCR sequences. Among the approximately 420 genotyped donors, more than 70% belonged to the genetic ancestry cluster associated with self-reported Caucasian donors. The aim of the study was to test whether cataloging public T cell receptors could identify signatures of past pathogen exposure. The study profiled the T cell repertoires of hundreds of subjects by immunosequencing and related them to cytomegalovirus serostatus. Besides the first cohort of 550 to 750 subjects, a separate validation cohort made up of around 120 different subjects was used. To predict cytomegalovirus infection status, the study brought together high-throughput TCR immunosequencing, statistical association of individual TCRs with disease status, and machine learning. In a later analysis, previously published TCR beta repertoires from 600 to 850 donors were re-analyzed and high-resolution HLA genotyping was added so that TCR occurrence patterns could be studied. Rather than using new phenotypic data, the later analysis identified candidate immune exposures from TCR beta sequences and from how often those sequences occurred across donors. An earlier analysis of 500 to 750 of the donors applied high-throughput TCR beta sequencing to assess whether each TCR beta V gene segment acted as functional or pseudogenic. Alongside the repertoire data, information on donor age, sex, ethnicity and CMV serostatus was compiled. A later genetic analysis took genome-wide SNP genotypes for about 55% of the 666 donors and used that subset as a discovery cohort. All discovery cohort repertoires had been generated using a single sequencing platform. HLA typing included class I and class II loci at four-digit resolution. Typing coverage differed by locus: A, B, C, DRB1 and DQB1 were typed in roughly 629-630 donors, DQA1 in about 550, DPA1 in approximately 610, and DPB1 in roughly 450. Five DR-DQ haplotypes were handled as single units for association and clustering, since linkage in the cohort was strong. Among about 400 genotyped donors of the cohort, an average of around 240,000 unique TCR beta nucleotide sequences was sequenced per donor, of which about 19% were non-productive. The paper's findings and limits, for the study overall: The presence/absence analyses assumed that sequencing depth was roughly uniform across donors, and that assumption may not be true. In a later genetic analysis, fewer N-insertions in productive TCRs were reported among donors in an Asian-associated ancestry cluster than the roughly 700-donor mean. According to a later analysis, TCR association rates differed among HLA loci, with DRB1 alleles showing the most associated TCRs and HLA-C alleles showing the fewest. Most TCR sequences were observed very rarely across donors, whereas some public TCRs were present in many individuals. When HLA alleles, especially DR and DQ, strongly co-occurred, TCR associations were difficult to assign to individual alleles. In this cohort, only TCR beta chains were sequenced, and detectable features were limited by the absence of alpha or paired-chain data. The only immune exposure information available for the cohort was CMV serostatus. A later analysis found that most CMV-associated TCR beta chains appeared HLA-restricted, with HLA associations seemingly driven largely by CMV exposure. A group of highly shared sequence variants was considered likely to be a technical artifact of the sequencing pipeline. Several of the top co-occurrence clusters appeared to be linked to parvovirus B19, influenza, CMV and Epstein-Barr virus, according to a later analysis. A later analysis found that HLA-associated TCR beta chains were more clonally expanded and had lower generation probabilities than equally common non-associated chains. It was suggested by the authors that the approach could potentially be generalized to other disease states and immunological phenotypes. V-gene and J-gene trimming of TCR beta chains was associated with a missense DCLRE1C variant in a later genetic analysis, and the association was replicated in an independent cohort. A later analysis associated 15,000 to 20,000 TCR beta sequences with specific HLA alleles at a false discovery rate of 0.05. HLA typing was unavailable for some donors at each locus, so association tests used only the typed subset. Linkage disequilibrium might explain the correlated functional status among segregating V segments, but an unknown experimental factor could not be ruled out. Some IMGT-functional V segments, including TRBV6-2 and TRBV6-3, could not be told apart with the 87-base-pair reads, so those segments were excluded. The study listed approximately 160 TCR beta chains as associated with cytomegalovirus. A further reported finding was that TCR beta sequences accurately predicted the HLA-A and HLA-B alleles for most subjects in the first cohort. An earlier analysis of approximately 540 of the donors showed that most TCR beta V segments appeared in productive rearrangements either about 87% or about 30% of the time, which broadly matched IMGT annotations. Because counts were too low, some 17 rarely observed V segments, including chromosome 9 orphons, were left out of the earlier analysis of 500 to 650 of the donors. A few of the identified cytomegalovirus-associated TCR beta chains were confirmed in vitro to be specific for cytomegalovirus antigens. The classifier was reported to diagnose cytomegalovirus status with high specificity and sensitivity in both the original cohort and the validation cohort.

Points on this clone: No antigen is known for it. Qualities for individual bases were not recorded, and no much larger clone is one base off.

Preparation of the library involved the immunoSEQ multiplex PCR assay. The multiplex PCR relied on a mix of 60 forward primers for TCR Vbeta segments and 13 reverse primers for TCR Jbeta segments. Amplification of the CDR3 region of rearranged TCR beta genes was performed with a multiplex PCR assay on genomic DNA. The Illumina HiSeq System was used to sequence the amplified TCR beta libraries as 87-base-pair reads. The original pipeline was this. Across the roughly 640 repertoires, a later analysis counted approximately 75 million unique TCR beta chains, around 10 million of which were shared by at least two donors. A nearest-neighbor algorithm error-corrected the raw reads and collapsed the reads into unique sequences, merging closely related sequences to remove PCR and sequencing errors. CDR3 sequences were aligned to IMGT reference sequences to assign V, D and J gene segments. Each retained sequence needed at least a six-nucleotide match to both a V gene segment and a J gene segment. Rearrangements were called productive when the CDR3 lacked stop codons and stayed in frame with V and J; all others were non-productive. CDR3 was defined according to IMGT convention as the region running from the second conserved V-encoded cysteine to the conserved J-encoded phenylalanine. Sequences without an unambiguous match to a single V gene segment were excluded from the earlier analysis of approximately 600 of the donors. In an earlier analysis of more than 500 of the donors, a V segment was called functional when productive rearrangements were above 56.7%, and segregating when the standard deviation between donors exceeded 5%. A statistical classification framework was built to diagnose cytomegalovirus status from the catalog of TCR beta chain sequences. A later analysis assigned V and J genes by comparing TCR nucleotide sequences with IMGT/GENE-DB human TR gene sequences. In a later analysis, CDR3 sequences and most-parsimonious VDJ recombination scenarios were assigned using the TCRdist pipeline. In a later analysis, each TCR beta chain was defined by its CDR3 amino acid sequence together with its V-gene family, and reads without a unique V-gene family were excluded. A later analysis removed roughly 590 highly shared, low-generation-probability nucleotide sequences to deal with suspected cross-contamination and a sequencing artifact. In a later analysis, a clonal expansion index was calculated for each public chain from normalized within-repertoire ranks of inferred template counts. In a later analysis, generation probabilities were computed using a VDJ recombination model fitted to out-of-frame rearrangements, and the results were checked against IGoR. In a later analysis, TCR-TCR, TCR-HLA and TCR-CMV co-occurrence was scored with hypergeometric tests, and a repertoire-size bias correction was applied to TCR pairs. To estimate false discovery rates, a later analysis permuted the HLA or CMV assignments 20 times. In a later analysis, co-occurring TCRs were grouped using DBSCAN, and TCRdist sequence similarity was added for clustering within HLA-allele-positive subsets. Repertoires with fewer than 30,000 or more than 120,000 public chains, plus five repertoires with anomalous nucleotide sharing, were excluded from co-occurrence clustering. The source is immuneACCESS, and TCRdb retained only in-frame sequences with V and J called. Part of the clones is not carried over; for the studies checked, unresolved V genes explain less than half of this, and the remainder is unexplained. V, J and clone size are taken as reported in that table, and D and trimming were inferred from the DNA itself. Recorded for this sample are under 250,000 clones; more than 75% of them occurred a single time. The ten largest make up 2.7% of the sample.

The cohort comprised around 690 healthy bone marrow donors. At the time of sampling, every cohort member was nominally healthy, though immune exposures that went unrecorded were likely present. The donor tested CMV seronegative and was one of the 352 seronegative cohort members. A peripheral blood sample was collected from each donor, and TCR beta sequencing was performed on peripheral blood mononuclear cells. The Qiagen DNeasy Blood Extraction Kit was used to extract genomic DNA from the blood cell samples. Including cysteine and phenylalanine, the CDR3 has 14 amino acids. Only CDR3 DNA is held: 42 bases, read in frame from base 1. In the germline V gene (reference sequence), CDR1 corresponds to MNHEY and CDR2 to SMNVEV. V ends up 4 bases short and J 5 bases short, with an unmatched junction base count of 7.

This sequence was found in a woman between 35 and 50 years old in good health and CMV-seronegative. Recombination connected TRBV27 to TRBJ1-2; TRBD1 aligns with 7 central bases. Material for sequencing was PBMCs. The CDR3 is CASSSTGQVYGYTF. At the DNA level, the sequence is TGTGCCAGCAGTTCAACCGGACAGGTTTATGGCTACACCTTC.